This T cell receptor (beta chain) comes out of a study of blood T cell repertoires in COVID-19. The method was immunoSEQ multiplex PCR; TCRdb's version includes in-frame clones alone and lacks a portion of them. There are approximately 48,000 clones in the sample; approximately 85% occur only once, and about 6.5% lies in the top ten. The source of this sequence is a man between 60 and 70 years old with acute or convalescent COVID-19. Sequenced input: peripheral blood.

In DNA, the CDR3 is TGCAGCGTTTGCAGGGAGGCTGAAGCTTTCTTT. Amino acids: CSVCREAEAFF. This sequence joins TRBV29-1 and TRBJ1-1; tentative D call: TRBD1 (5 bases). In germline, CDR1 is SQVTM, CDR2 ANQGSEA. Between the trimmed V and J ends, which lost 5 bases and 6 bases, there was a span of 10 bases. The CDR3 runs 11 residues.